Listed here are 14 T cell receptor beta chains from one sample, sequenced in a study of T cell changes during pregnancy in multiple sclerosis (dated by TCRdb to about 2019). Library prep was done by the immunoSEQ multiplex PCR assay. Held by TCRdb, this immuneACCESS table contains in-frame sequences only and omits some clones. Under half of the omission traces to an unresolved V gene where checked; the cause of the rest is unknown. Here the sample has roughly 88,000 clones; more than 90% occur a single time. The ten top clones hold over 1.5% of the sample. The sequenced sample was peripheral blood, obtained in the first trimester of pregnancy. The receptors were gathered from a female donor with multiple sclerosis, enrolled in a pregnancy study.

The chain couples TRBV19 to TRBJ2-7; 10 bases are a match to TRBD2. CDR3 length: 15 residues. The trim removed 5 bases at V and 6 bases at J, leaving 10 bases unmatched. Germline V lookup: CDR1 LNHDA, CDR2 SQIVND (reference sequence). The CDR3 spells CASSSRGLAGVEQYF. CDR3 DNA: TGTGCCAGTAGTTCCAGAGGCCTAGCGGGAGTCGAGCAGTACTTC.

V and J are TRBV5-1 and TRBJ2-3; 11 nucleotides line up with TRBD2. The germline CDR1 and CDR2 sequences are SGHRS and YFSETQ. The V gene end was trimmed by 0 bases and the J gene end by 3 bases; junction bases not matched to a gene: 3. The CDR3 runs to 16 residues. CDR3 sequence: CASSLEGLAATDTQYF. CDR3 bases: TGCGCCAGCAGCTTGGAGGGACTAGCGGCTACAGATACGCAGTATTTT.

This clone appeared a single time. The junction departs from germline at one end; a sequencing error may be responsible. The chain couples TRBV5-5 to TRBJ1-2, with D possibly matching TRBD1 (6 bases). Per germline, CDR1 SGHKS and CDR2 YYEKEE (reference sequence). This CDR3 contains 12 residues. CDR3 bases: TGTGCCAGCAGCCCAGGCTGGACAGCGGGGTCCTTC. Protein sequence: CASSPGWTAGSF.

The chain couples TRBV7-3 to TRBJ2-3, with D perhaps TRBD1 (5 bases). V was trimmed by 5 bases and J by 2 bases, leaving 14 bases between them. CDR1 SGHTA and CDR2 FQGTGA come from the germline V gene. The CDR3 has 15 amino acids. The CDR3 protein is CASSQGALFTDTQYF. The CDR3, as DNA: TGTGCCAGCAGCCAAGGGGCTCTTTTCACAGATACGCAGTATTTT. Filled out from reference TRBV7-3 and TRBJ2-3, the complete variable domain reads GAGVSQTPSNKVTEKGKYVELRCDPISGHTALYWYRQSLGQGPEFLIYFQGTGAADDSGLPNDRFFAVRPEGSVSTLKIQRTERGDSAVYLCASSQGALFTDTQYFGPGTRLTVL.

This chain uses TRBV10-2 with TRBJ2-1; 11 bases fit TRBD2. The CDR3 is 15 amino acids. In germline, CDR1 is WSHSY, CDR2 SAAADI. V shed 8 bases, J shed 5 bases, and the junction held 8 bases outside the gene matches. The CDR3 DNA sequence: TGCGCCAGCCGGGCCGGGACTAGCGGAAACAATGAGCAGTTCTTC. It yields the protein CASRAGTSGNNEQFF.

The genes are TRBV25-1 and TRBJ1-2; 7 bases fit TRBD1. CDR1 is MGHDK, CDR2 SYGVNS, per germline. J lost 1 base, V lost 7 bases, and 9 bases had no gene match. This CDR3 is 15 amino acids long. The CDR3 bases are TGTGCCAGCACTTCCCGACAGGGCGTTAACTATGGCTACACCTTC. Its protein product is CASTSRQGVNYGYTF.

V gene TRBV29-1 combines with J gene TRBJ2-5; perhaps TRBD2 as D (5 bases). Between the trimmed V and J ends, which lost 6 bases and 3 bases, there was a span of 5 bases. In germline, CDR1 is SQVTM, CDR2 ANQGSEA. The CDR3 sequence is 10 residues long. In nucleotides, the CDR3 is TGCAGCGTCGGGGAAGAGACCCAGTACTTC. Translated: CSVGEETQYF.

The V and J genes are TRBV4-2 and TRBJ2-2; 9 bases line up with TRBD1. CDR1 and CDR2 from the germline V gene are LGHNA and YNFKEQ. V was clipped by 1 base and J by 5 bases; unmatched bases: 11. CDR3 length: 18 residues. CDR3 protein: CASSQAGTGTERTGELFF. CDR3 in DNA: TGTGCCAGCAGCCAAGCCGGGACAGGGACGGAGCGAACCGGGGAGCTGTTTTTT.

The V gene is TRBV27, the J gene TRBJ2-7, with D perhaps matching TRBD2 (5 bases). CDR1 and CDR2 from the germline V gene are MNHEY and SMNVEV (reference sequence). Trimming left V 8 bases short and J 2 bases short, with 10 bases between. This CDR3 is 12 amino acids long. The DNA for the CDR3 is TGTGCCAGCGGAGGCAGCACCTACGAGCAGTACTTC. Translating gives CASGGSTYEQYF.

This rearrangement joins TRBV5-1 to TRBJ2-1, with D maybe TRBD2 (6 bases). Trimming took 1 base from V and 7 from J, leaving 15 bases between them. CDR3 length: 15 residues. Looked up from germline, CDR1 is SGHRS and CDR2 is YFSETQ. The CDR3 DNA reads as TGCGCCAGCAGCTTGAGCCATTTAGCGGCAAATGAGCAGTTCTTC. Translating gives CASSLSHLAANEQFF.

CDR3 DNA sequence: TGTGCCAGCATGAGGGGACAGGGGTCCTACAATGAGCAGTTCTTC. Translated: CASMRGQGSYNEQFF. This chain joins TRBV2 and TRBJ2-1; 10 nucleotides match TRBD1. Germline assignment: CDR1 SNHLY and CDR2 FYNNEI. V trimming: 7 bases; J trimming: 1 base; junction bases outside the gene matches: 4. The CDR3 extends over 15 amino acids.

CDR3 nucleotides: TGTGCCAGCAGCTTGTTCCGGGTAGGGGATAGCAATCAGCCCCAGCATTTT. Translation: CASSLFRVGDSNQPQHF. The J gene is TRBJ1-5, the V gene TRBV7-8, with a possible D match to TRBD1 (5 bases). Germline V gene sequence: CDR1 SGHVS, CDR2 FQNEAQ. Trimming took 3 bases from V and 0 from J, leaving 15 bases between them. The CDR3 has 17 residues.

This chain links TRBV11-2 with TRBJ1-2; the match to TRBD1 covers 11 bases. V trimming: 4 bases; J trimming: 4 bases; junction bases outside the gene matches: 8. This CDR3 comprises 16 residues. The germline CDR1 and CDR2 sequences are SGHAT and FQNNGV. The CDR3 sequence is CASSSPRGQGVYGYTF. The CDR3 DNA sequence: TGTGCCAGCAGCTCTCCGAGGGGACAGGGGGTCTATGGCTACACCTTC.

This chain joins TRBV10-3 and TRBJ2-1; TRBD2 aligns across 7 bases. Germline trimming cut 6 bases from V and 7 bases from J; bases unmatched to any gene: 12. The germline CDR1 and CDR2 sequences are ENHRY and SYGVKD. The CDR3 is 15 amino acids. CDR3 sequence: CAISTGAGRGNEQFF. CDR3 coding DNA: TGTGCCATCAGCACCGGAGCGGGAAGAGGGAATGAGCAGTTCTTC.